This is a list of T cell receptor beta chains from one sample in a study of cytomegalovirus exposure and HLA in healthy donors. TCRdb's table, derived via immunoSEQ multiplex PCR, lists solely in-frame clones and lacks some. The sample holds roughly 90,000 clones, over 65% seen once. The source material was PBMCs. The receptors stem from a man aged 25-40 years in good health and CMV-seropositive. CDR3s include the opening cysteine and the closing phenylalanine or tryptophan. Each record gives: D gene, J gene, clone size, V gene, CDR3 DNA, CDR3 protein. A D gene is named only where the DNA matches it firmly. Size is omitted from some rows. Given values are once, few, many or a class for expanded clones.

d_gene: TRBD1; j_gene: TRBJ1-2; abundance: -; v_gene: TRBV7-3; CDR3nt: TGTGCCAGCAGCCCCGACAGGGGGGTCGGCTACACCTTC; CDR3aa: CASSPDRGVGYTF
d_gene: -; j_gene: TRBJ2-1; abundance: -; v_gene: TRBV30; CDR3nt: TGTGCCTGGAGTGTTGAACAGTGGCCGTTCTTC; CDR3aa: CAWSVEQWPFF
d_gene: TRBD1; j_gene: TRBJ2-7; abundance: -; v_gene: TRBV19; CDR3nt: TGTGCCAGTAGTCCCGGGACAGGAAGCTACGAGCAGTACTTC; CDR3aa: CASSPGTGSYEQYF
d_gene: -; j_gene: TRBJ2-3; abundance: -; v_gene: TRBV6-1; CDR3nt: TGTGCCAGCGGGGAGACTAACATTCGTCGGGATACGCAGTATTTT; CDR3aa: CASGETNIRRDTQYF
d_gene: TRBD2; j_gene: TRBJ2-5; abundance: -; v_gene: TRBV5-1; CDR3nt: TGCGCCAGCAGCGCCGGACTAGCGGGGGCCCCGTCTTACCAAGAGACCCAGTACTTC; CDR3aa: CASSAGLAGAPSYQETQYF
d_gene: -; j_gene: TRBJ2-2; abundance: -; v_gene: TRBV27; CDR3nt: TGTGCCAGCAGTTTATCATATCTTAACACCGGGGAGCTGTTTTTT; CDR3aa: CASSLSYLNTGELFF
d_gene: TRBD1; j_gene: TRBJ2-5; abundance: once; v_gene: TRBV5-6; CDR3nt: TGTGCCAGCAGCCCACTTGGGGACAGGGCTAAGACCCAGTACTTC; CDR3aa: CASSPLGDRAKTQYF
d_gene: -; j_gene: TRBJ2-2; abundance: -; v_gene: TRBV30; CDR3nt: TGTGCCTGGAGTGTAGGGGGACCGAACACCGGGGAGCTGTTTTTT; CDR3aa: CAWSVGGPNTGELFF
d_gene: -; j_gene: TRBJ1-1; abundance: -; v_gene: TRBV27; CDR3nt: TGTGCCAGCAGTTTATCGTCAGGGAACACTGAAGCTTTCTTT; CDR3aa: CASSLSSGNTEAFF
d_gene: -; j_gene: TRBJ2-7; abundance: -; v_gene: TRBV4-1; CDR3nt: TGCGCCAGCAGCCTCCGGGACACTGAGGCCTACGAGCAGTACTTC; CDR3aa: CASSLRDTEAYEQYF
d_gene: TRBD1; j_gene: TRBJ2-7; abundance: -; v_gene: TRBV28; CDR3nt: TGTGCCAGCAGTATTGGGGGACAGGGGTACGAGCAGTACTTC; CDR3aa: CASSIGGQGYEQYF
d_gene: TRBD1; j_gene: TRBJ1-6; abundance: -; v_gene: TRBV6-5; CDR3nt: TGTGCCAGCAGTTACGGGACAGGCTATAATTCACCCCTCCACTTT; CDR3aa: CASSYGTGYNSPLHF
d_gene: -; j_gene: TRBJ2-2; abundance: -; v_gene: TRBV15; CDR3nt: TGTGCCACCAGCAGTACTACAGGGGAGGCCGGGGAGCTGTTTTTT; CDR3aa: CATSSTTGEAGELFF
d_gene: -; j_gene: TRBJ2-3; abundance: once; v_gene: TRBV9; CDR3nt: TGTGCCAGCAGCGTACAGGGCGCTAGCACAGATACGCAGTATTTT; CDR3aa: CASSVQGASTDTQYF
d_gene: -; j_gene: TRBJ1-2; abundance: -; v_gene: TRBV5-1; CDR3nt: TGCGCCAGCAGCTCCCAGTCTGATTCATTGAACTATGGCTACACCTTC; CDR3aa: CASSSQSDSLNYGYTF
d_gene: -; j_gene: TRBJ1-6; abundance: -; v_gene: TRBV7-3; CDR3nt: TGTGCCAGCAGCTTTGACAGCCTAAATAATTCACCCCTCCACTTT; CDR3aa: CASSFDSLNNSPLHF
d_gene: -; j_gene: TRBJ2-7; abundance: -; v_gene: TRBV5-6; CDR3nt: TGTGCCAGCAGTACCCCGCTAGTACCCTACGAGCAGTACTTC; CDR3aa: CASSTPLVPYEQYF
d_gene: TRBD1; j_gene: TRBJ2-7; abundance: -; v_gene: TRBV30; CDR3nt: TGTGCCTGGAGTGTAGGGACAGCCTACGAGCAGTACTTC; CDR3aa: CAWSVGTAYEQYF
d_gene: TRBD1; j_gene: TRBJ1-1; abundance: -; v_gene: TRBV6-5; CDR3nt: TGTGCCAGCAGCCTCAGGGGGCAGGTGAACACTGAAGCTTTCTTT; CDR3aa: CASSLRGQVNTEAFF
d_gene: TRBD2; j_gene: TRBJ2-7; abundance: -; v_gene: TRBV5-4; CDR3nt: TGTGCCAGCAGCTTGGGACTAGCGGGGACCTACGAGCAGTACTTC; CDR3aa: CASSLGLAGTYEQYF
d_gene: TRBD2; j_gene: TRBJ2-7; abundance: -; v_gene: TRBV15; CDR3nt: TGTGCCACCAGCAGGGGGACTAGCGGGGGGTTTTCCTACGAGCAGTACTTC; CDR3aa: CATSRGTSGGFSYEQYF
d_gene: -; j_gene: TRBJ2-6; abundance: -; v_gene: TRBV5-4; CDR3nt: TGTGCCAGCAGCGTAGGGACTGCTGGGGCCAACGTCCTGACTTTC; CDR3aa: CASSVGTAGANVLTF
d_gene: -; j_gene: TRBJ1-1; abundance: -; v_gene: TRBV6-5; CDR3nt: TGTGCCAGCAGCCGAACAGGGTCTGGGGTCACTGAAGCTTTCTTT; CDR3aa: CASSRTGSGVTEAFF
d_gene: TRBD1; j_gene: TRBJ1-6; abundance: -; v_gene: TRBV7-3; CDR3nt: TGTGCCAGCAGCACAGGGACAGTGGGCTCTCCCCTCCACTTT; CDR3aa: CASSTGTVGSPLHF
d_gene: -; j_gene: TRBJ2-5; abundance: -; v_gene: TRBV20-1; CDR3nt: TGCAGTGAGCTCTGGCAAGAGACCCAGTACTTC; CDR3aa: CSELWQETQYF
d_gene: TRBD1; j_gene: TRBJ1-1; abundance: -; v_gene: TRBV6-5; CDR3nt: TGTGCCAGCAGATGGGACAGGGCCAGCACTGAAGCTTTCTTT; CDR3aa: CASRWDRASTEAFF
d_gene: TRBD2; j_gene: TRBJ2-1; abundance: -; v_gene: TRBV4-3; CDR3nt: TGCGCCAGCAGCCAGGCCCCGGTCTGGGCTAGCGGGAGAAGAATTCGGGATGAGCAGTTCTTC; CDR3aa: CASSQAPVWASGRRIRDEQFF
d_gene: TRBD1; j_gene: TRBJ2-7; abundance: -; v_gene: TRBV27; CDR3nt: TGTGCCAGCAGTGCACCGGGACAGGGATTAGACGAGCAGTACTTC; CDR3aa: CASSAPGQGLDEQYF
d_gene: -; j_gene: TRBJ2-5; abundance: -; v_gene: TRBV2; CDR3nt: TGTGCCAGCACCAGGGGCCGCCTCCAAGAGACCCAGTACTTC; CDR3aa: CASTRGRLQETQYF
d_gene: TRBD1; j_gene: TRBJ2-3; abundance: -; v_gene: TRBV18; CDR3nt: TGTGCCAGCTCACCACCCAGGGGGAGTACAGATACGCAGTATTTT; CDR3aa: CASSPPRGSTDTQYF
d_gene: TRBD1; j_gene: TRBJ1-1; abundance: -; v_gene: TRBV2; CDR3nt: TGTGCCAGCAGTGAAGCAGCAGGGACAGGGAGGACTGAAGCTTTCTTT; CDR3aa: CASSEAAGTGRTEAFF
d_gene: -; j_gene: TRBJ1-1; abundance: -; v_gene: TRBV5-1; CDR3nt: TGCGCCAGCAGCTTGGGCCCGGACACTGAAGCTTTCTTT; CDR3aa: CASSLGPDTEAFF
d_gene: -; j_gene: TRBJ1-4; abundance: -; v_gene: TRBV4-2; CDR3nt: TGTGCCAGCACCCTTGGGACATTGGATGAAAAACTGTTTTTT; CDR3aa: CASTLGTLDEKLFF
d_gene: TRBD2; j_gene: TRBJ2-7; abundance: -; v_gene: TRBV30; CDR3nt: TGTGCCTGGAGACAAGCGGGAGGGCCCTACGAGCAGTACTTC; CDR3aa: CAWRQAGGPYEQYF
d_gene: TRBD2; j_gene: TRBJ2-5; abundance: few; v_gene: TRBV19; CDR3nt: TGTGCCAGTAGTATAGGACGGGGGGGGATACAAGAGACCCAGTACTTC; CDR3aa: CASSIGRGGIQETQYF
d_gene: -; j_gene: TRBJ1-2; abundance: few; v_gene: TRBV19; CDR3nt: TGTGCCAGTAGTATAGACTGGGCCGATTTCTATGGCTACACCTTC; CDR3aa: CASSIDWADFYGYTF
d_gene: TRBD2; j_gene: TRBJ2-1; abundance: -; v_gene: TRBV9; CDR3nt: TGTGCCAGCAGCCCGGGACTAGCGATTTCCTACAATGAGCAGTTCTTC; CDR3aa: CASSPGLAISYNEQFF
d_gene: TRBD2; j_gene: TRBJ2-3; abundance: once; v_gene: TRBV4-2; CDR3nt: TGTGCCAGCAGCCAAGAAGGAAGGCCGGGGGGGCTTACAGATACGCAGTATTTT; CDR3aa: CASSQEGRPGGLTDTQYF
d_gene: TRBD2; j_gene: TRBJ2-1; abundance: -; v_gene: TRBV5-4; CDR3nt: TGTGCCAGCAGCTTCGCGACGGGAGGACTGAATGAGCAGTTCTTC; CDR3aa: CASSFATGGLNEQFF
d_gene: -; j_gene: TRBJ2-2; abundance: -; v_gene: TRBV5-1; CDR3nt: TGCGCCAGCAGGCGTGCGGGGGCTAGTGCCGGGGAGCTGTTTTTT; CDR3aa: CASRRAGASAGELFF
d_gene: -; j_gene: TRBJ1-1; abundance: -; v_gene: TRBV27; CDR3nt: TGTGCCACCAGAGGGGGATGGGTTAGGGAAGCTTTCTTT; CDR3aa: CATRGGWVREAFF
d_gene: TRBD2; j_gene: TRBJ2-3; abundance: -; v_gene: TRBV6-1; CDR3nt: TGTGCCAGCAGCGAAGTGGGTGGGAGGGGCACAGATACGCAGTATTTT; CDR3aa: CASSEVGGRGTDTQYF
d_gene: -; j_gene: TRBJ2-6; abundance: few; v_gene: TRBV11-3; CDR3nt: TGTGCCAGCAGCCAACAGGGCTCTGGGGCCAACGTCCTGACTTTC; CDR3aa: CASSQQGSGANVLTF